A selection of T cell receptor beta chains follows, all from one sample in a study of radiotherapy plus CTLA-4 blockade in lung cancer. TCRdb's table, derived via immunoSEQ multiplex PCR, lists solely in-frame clones and lacks some. Of tens of thousands of clones in the sample, 79% were seen once. This sample comprised peripheral blood, obtained from a patient treated with radiotherapy plus ipilimumab. The receptors here all came from a human donor with non-small cell lung cancer who had a partial response to radiotherapy plus ipilimumab. The CDR3 runs from the conserved cysteine through the conserved F or W. D genes are given only for firm matches. Rows may omit the clone size; those that give it use once, few, many or a size class.

CASSLVGGGETDTQYF,TGTGCCAGCAGCTTAGTTGGCGGGGGGGAAACAGATACGCAGTATTTT,16,few,TRBJ2-3,TRBV7-3,TRBD2
CASTASGNTGELFF,TGTGCCAGCACCGCTTCAGGCAACACCGGGGAGCTGTTTTTT,14,-,TRBJ2-2,TRBV6-1,-
CASSLGDTYGYTF,TGCGCCAGCAGCTTAGGGGACACCTATGGCTACACCTTC,13,-,TRBJ1-2,TRBV5-1,-
CASGGTGRGGPHEQFF,TGTGCCAGCGGGGGGACGGGGCGGGGGGGCCCCCATGAGCAGTTCTTC,16,-,TRBJ2-1,TRBV2,TRBD2
CASSRQTAYEQYF,TGTGCCAGCAGCAGACAGACAGCCTACGAGCAGTACTTC,13,few,TRBJ2-7,TRBV27,-
CASSLLNNRGRVNTEAFF,TGTGCCAGCAGCTTACTAAATAACAGGGGAAGGGTGAACACTGAAGCTTTCTTT,18,once,TRBJ1-1,TRBV13,TRBD1
CASSPQGGANEKLFF,TGTGCCAGCAGCCCCCAAGGGGGTGCTAATGAAAAACTGTTTTTT,15,-,TRBJ1-4,TRBV4-2,-
CASSTSYNQPQHF,TGTGCCAGTAGTACCTCGTACAATCAGCCCCAGCATTTT,13,-,TRBJ1-5,TRBV19,-
CSVDATDSRARGYTF,TGCAGCGTTGACGCCACGGACAGTCGGGCTAGGGGCTACACCTTC,15,-,TRBJ1-2,TRBV29-1,-
CASSMGQTSGGAETQYF,TGTGCCAGCAGCATGGGCCAGACTAGCGGGGGGGCCGAGACCCAGTACTTC,17,-,TRBJ2-5,TRBV21-1,-
CASKVGTAYSYEQYF,TGTGCCAGTAAGGTTGGGACAGCTTATTCCTACGAGCAGTACTTC,15,-,TRBJ2-7,TRBV19,TRBD1
CASSLEGGNQPQHF,TGCGCCAGCAGCTTGGAAGGAGGCAATCAGCCCCAGCATTTT,14,-,TRBJ1-5,TRBV5-1,-
CASSLSPGHSEKLFF,TGCGCCAGCAGCTTGTCCCCGGGACACTCTGAAAAACTGTTTTTT,15,once,TRBJ1-4,TRBV5-1,-
CASSRGFYGTEGLNTEAFF,TGCGCCAGCAGCCGGGGATTCTATGGGACAGAGGGTCTGAACACTGAAGCTTTCTTT,19,-,TRBJ1-1,TRBV5-1,TRBD1
CASTEMGGAQETQYF,TGTGCCAGCACCGAGATGGGAGGGGCCCAAGAGACCCAGTACTTC,15,once,TRBJ2-5,TRBV7-2,TRBD2
CASSILPNEQFF,TGTGCCAGTAGTATACTCCCCAATGAGCAGTTCTTC,12,-,TRBJ2-1,TRBV19,-
CASRLGAFHEQYF,TGTGCCAGCAGATTAGGGGCCTTCCACGAGCAGTACTTC,13,-,TRBJ2-7,TRBV2,-
CSVDGLAGADTQYF,TGCAGCGTTGACGGACTAGCGGGGGCAGATACGCAGTATTTT,14,-,TRBJ2-3,TRBV29-1,TRBD2
CASSPRTERAYYGYTF,TGTGCCAGCAGTCCACGGACAGAAAGAGCCTACTATGGCTACACCTTC,16,-,TRBJ1-2,TRBV2,-
CASSFEIRGNYGYTF,TGTGCCAGTAGTTTCGAAATAAGGGGAAACTATGGCTACACCTTC,15,few,TRBJ1-2,TRBV19,-
CASSLPPTATSTDTQYF,TGTGCCAGCAGCTTACCCCCGACAGCTACTAGCACAGATACGCAGTATTTT,17,-,TRBJ2-3,TRBV7-9,-
CASSPGLAGGDEQFF,TGTGCCAGCAGTCCCGGACTAGCGGGGGGCGATGAGCAGTTCTTC,15,-,TRBJ2-1,TRBV7-2,TRBD2
CASSLGQGAGNEQFF,TGTGCCAGCAGCCTTGGACAGGGGGCGGGCAATGAGCAGTTCTTC,15,few,TRBJ2-1,TRBV7-7,TRBD1
CASSQGGGNEQFF,TGTGCCAGCAGCCAAGGTGGAGGGAATGAGCAGTTCTTC,13,-,TRBJ2-1,TRBV4-2,-
CATSRESVSTDTQYF,TGTGCCACCAGCAGAGAGTCGGTTAGCACAGATACGCAGTATTTT,15,-,TRBJ2-3,TRBV15,-
CAWSVPVRGTEAFF,TGTGCCTGGAGTGTTCCGGTTAGGGGCACTGAAGCTTTCTTT,14,-,TRBJ1-1,TRBV30,-
CAIRKKQGADYEQYF,TGTGCCATCAGAAAAAAACAGGGGGCGGACTACGAGCAGTACTTC,15,-,TRBJ2-7,TRBV10-3,TRBD1
CASGLSGYGYTF,TGTGCTAGTGGTTTATCCGGGTATGGCTACACCTTC,12,once,TRBJ1-2,TRBV12-5,-
CASSFDLDQPQHF,TGTGCCAGCAGCTTTGACTTGGATCAGCCCCAGCATTTT,13,-,TRBJ1-5,TRBV7-2,-
CASSLDPTGGAEPRETQYF,TGTGCCAGCAGCTTAGATCCTACAGGGGGGGCAGAGCCCCGGGAGACCCAGTACTTC,19,once,TRBJ2-5,TRBV11-2,-
CASSPLQTGQETQYF,TGTGCCAGTAGCCCCCTCCAGACAGGCCAAGAGACCCAGTACTTC,15,-,TRBJ2-5,TRBV19,-
CASRRTGGYEQYF,TGTGCCAGCAGAAGGACAGGCGGCTACGAGCAGTACTTC,13,-,TRBJ2-7,TRBV6-1,TRBD1
CASSLEGAGNQPQHF,TGTGCCAGCAGCTTGGAAGGGGCAGGCAATCAGCCCCAGCATTTT,15,-,TRBJ1-5,TRBV5-8,-
CASSLRQGAVKGYTF,TGTGCCAGCAGCTTGCGACAGGGGGCGGTCAAAGGCTACACCTTC,15,-,TRBJ1-2,TRBV5-6,TRBD1
CASSNGLAGGRETQYF,TGTGCCAGCTCCAACGGACTAGCGGGGGGGCGGGAGACCCAGTACTTC,16,-,TRBJ2-5,TRBV27,TRBD2
CASRPDSRPEAFF,TGTGCCAGCAGGCCGGACAGTAGGCCTGAAGCTTTCTTT,13,-,TRBJ1-1,TRBV5-4,-
CASSSLAGGTYNEQFF,TGTGCCAGCAGTTCCCTAGCGGGGGGGACCTACAATGAGCAGTTCTTC,16,-,TRBJ2-1,TRBV27,TRBD2
CASSQDRSAAGGYTF,TGTGCCAGCAGCCAAGATCGGTCGGCGGCGGGGGGCTACACCTTC,15,few,TRBJ1-2,TRBV14,-
CASSEQVVSGNTIYF,TGTGCCAGCAGTGAACAGGTCGTCTCTGGAAACACCATATATTTT,15,-,TRBJ1-3,TRBV2,-
CASSPQPGGTEAFF,TGTGCCAGCAGCCCACAACCGGGGGGGACTGAAGCTTTCTTT,14,once,TRBJ1-1,TRBV7-3,-
CASSPPTGPGEQFF,TGCGCCAGCAGCCCACCTACAGGGCCGGGTGAGCAGTTCTTC,14,-,TRBJ2-1,TRBV5-1,-